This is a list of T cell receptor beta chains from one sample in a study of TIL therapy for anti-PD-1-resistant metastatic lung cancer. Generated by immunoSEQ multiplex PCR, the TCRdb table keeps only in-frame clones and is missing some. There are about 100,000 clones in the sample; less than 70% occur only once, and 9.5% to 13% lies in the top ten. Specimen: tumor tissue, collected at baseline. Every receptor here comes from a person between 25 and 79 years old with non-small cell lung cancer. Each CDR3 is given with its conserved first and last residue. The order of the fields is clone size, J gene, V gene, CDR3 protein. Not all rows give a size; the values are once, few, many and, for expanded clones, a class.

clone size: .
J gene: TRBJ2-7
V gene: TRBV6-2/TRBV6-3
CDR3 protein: CASSYAGPGSYEQYF

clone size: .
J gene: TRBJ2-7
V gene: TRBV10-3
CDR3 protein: CAINQGQGHEQYF

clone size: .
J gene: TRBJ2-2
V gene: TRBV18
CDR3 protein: CASSLAGLSNTGELFF

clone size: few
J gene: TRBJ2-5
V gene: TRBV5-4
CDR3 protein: CASSSRLIQETQYF

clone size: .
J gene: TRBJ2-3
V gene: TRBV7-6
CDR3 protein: CASSPRTSGSPSDTQYF

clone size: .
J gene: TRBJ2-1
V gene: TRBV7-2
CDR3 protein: CASSTPSRRVQFF

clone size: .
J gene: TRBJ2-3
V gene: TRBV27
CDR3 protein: CASSGPSADTQYF

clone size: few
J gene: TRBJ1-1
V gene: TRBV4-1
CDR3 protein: CASAIGQGNTEAFF

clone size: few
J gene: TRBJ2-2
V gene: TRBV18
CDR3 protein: CASSPQGAGGTGELFF

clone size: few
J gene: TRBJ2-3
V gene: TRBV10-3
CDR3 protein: CAIKAGGADTQYF

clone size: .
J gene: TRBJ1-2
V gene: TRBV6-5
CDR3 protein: CASSSGTAIAYGYTF